This TCR beta chain was documented in a study of shared clonotypes between healthy human individuals. This CDR3 has 15 residues. Germline V gene data show CDR1 as SEHNR and CDR2 as FQNEAQ (reference sequence). Trimming took off 4 bases at V and 0 bases at J, with 10 bases between the two ends. The authors loaded roughly 200 ng DNA, 30,000 to 35,000 T cell genomes, into sorted-subset replicate PCRs. The repertoire was sequenced with immunoSEQ multiplex PCR; TCRdb's copy has only in-frame clones and lacks some. The sample has over 400,000 clones, around 95% seen once. Broader study findings: A handful of donors held about 5% of naive CD4 clonotypes in common. A generally larger estimated richness was seen in naive subsets than in memory subsets. Even with large depth, rarefaction showed that sorted-subset sequencing was incomplete.

About this clone itself: Its target is unknown.

The rearrangement links TRBV7-9 to TRBJ2-1, with a weak D call TRBD2 (5 bases). This TCR derives from a woman in her thirties in good health. The sequenced sample consisted of naive CD4+ T cells sorted from blood. As to subset: CD45RA+ positively selected. Here the CDR3 reads CASSSERSSYNEQFF. CDR3 in DNA: TGTGCCAGCAGCTCGGAGCGGAGCTCCTACAATGAGCAGTTCTTC. The complete variable domain, with remaining parts taken from reference TRBV7-9 and TRBJ2-1, reads DTGVSQNPRHKITKRGQNVTFRCDPISEHNRLYWYRQTLGQGPEFLTYFQNEAQLEKSRLLSDRFSAERPKGSFSTLEIQRTEQGDSAMYLCASSSERSSYNEQFFGPGTRLTVL.